The 26 T cell receptor beta chains below all came from one sample that was sequenced in a study of blood T cell repertoires in COVID-19. The assay was immunoSEQ multiplex PCR, and TCRdb's table has in-frame clones only and misses some. The sample carries fewer than 350,000 clones, 87% recorded once. Specimen: peripheral blood. These receptors came from a woman in her fifties or sixties who had recovered from COVID-19.

The gene calls are TRBV5-6 and TRBJ2-3, with a possible D match to TRBD1 (6 bases). Per the germline V gene, CDR1 is SGHDT and CDR2 is YYEEEE. This CDR3 is built from 15 residues. The ends were cut back, 2 bases at V and 2 bases at J, with 12 bases in the middle. CDR3 bases: TGTGCCAGCAGCTTCCTGGACAGAGACACAGATACGCAGTATTTT. It yields the protein CASSFLDRDTDTQYF.

The genes are TRBV30 and TRBJ1-2; 7 bases line up with TRBD1. The CDR3 runs 12 residues. V was pared by 5 bases and J by 7 bases, with 7 bases of the junction left unmatched. Germline V CDR1 and CDR2: GTSNPN, SVGIG (reference sequence). Here the CDR3 DNA reads TGTGCCTGGGACAGGGATTTTGGTGGCTACACCTTC. This gives the protein CAWDRDFGGYTF.

This clone was seen more than once but under ten times. V usage is TRBV19 and J usage is TRBJ2-1; 10 positions agree with TRBD2. The J segment lost 4 bases and the V segment lost 6 bases, leaving 6 bases of the junction unmatched. The germline V gene has CDR1 LNHDA and CDR2 SQIVND (reference sequence). The CDR3 has 15 residues. The CDR3 nucleotides are TGTGCCAGTAGACCTACTAGCGGGGAATACAATGAGCAGTTCTTC. This encodes CASRPTSGEYNEQFF.

In nucleotides, the CDR3 is TGTGCCAGCAGCCTACTAGCGGGAGGAACAGATACGCAGTATTTT. Amino acid sequence: CASSLLAGGTDTQYF. This chain joins TRBV7-6 and TRBJ2-3; TRBD2 matches at 12 bases. The germline CDR1 and CDR2 sequences are SGHVS and FNYEAQ. Germline trimming cut 5 bases from V and 3 bases from J; bases unmatched to any gene: 3. The CDR3 loop spans 15 amino acids.

This clone was recorded once. The V and J genes are TRBV24-1 and TRBJ2-5, with D possibly being TRBD2 (6 bases). CDR1 is KGHDR and CDR2 is SFDVKD in the germline V gene. V was trimmed by 7 bases and J by 0 bases, leaving 8 bases between them. This CDR3 is 13 amino acids long. The CDR3 DNA reads as TGTGCCACCAGCCGGGACTACCAAGAGACCCAGTACTTC. Encoded protein: CATSRDYQETQYF.

About this clone: Additional DNA sequences in this sample encode the identical CDR3. This chain uses TRBV5-1 with TRBJ1-1; D possibly corresponds to TRBD1 (6 bases). CDR1 SGHRS and CDR2 YFSETQ come from the germline V gene. There are 13 residues in the CDR3. Trimming stripped 2 bases from V and 1 base from J, with 6 bases between. The CDR3 nucleotides are TGCGCCAGCAGCTTACAGGGGAACACTGAAGCTTTCTTT. Its protein product is CASSLQGNTEAFF.

The rearrangement links TRBV19 to TRBJ1-3, with D hard to call. Trimming stripped 2 bases from V and 4 bases from J, with 3 bases between. Looked up from germline, CDR1 is LNHDA and CDR2 is SQIVND (reference sequence). The CDR3 loop spans 12 amino acids. CDR3: CASSITGNTIYF. CDR3 coding DNA: TGTGCCAGTAGTATAACAGGAAACACCATATATTTT.

The chain is built from TRBV7-9 and TRBJ1-3, with D perhaps TRBD1 (6 bases). With 6 bases removed from V and 2 bases from J, the gap between germline ends came to 8 bases. There are 13 residues in the CDR3. CDR1 is SEHNR and CDR2 is FQNEAQ in the germline V gene (reference sequence). The CDR3 DNA sequence: TGTGCCAGCAGGGCAGGGGCTGGAAACACCATATATTTT. It is translated as CASRAGAGNTIYF.

As DNA, the CDR3 is TGTGCCAGCACCTTGGACAGTCCCAATCAGCCCCAGCATTTT. It translates to CASTLDSPNQPQHF. The rearrangement joins TRBV6-5 to TRBJ1-5, with D possibly TRBD1 on 6 matching bases. The germline CDR1 and CDR2 sequences are MNHEY and SVGAGI. CDR3 size: 14 residues. V was pared by 7 bases and J by 3 bases, with 13 bases between.

The chain is built from TRBV7-2 and TRBJ2-4, with TRBD1 identical over 9 bases. The CDR3 consists of 14 residues. Trimming removed 5 bases from V and 6 bases from J; junction bases left unmatched: 5. From germline, CDR1 is SGHTA and CDR2 FQGNSA. The CDR3 DNA follows: TGTGCCAGCAGCGGGACAGGGCAGGGAAACATTCAGTACTTC. It specifies CASSGTGQGNIQYF.

The J gene is TRBJ2-1, the V gene TRBV3-1 (or the pseudogene TRBV3-2), with D perhaps matching TRBD2 (7 bases). With 6 bases removed from V and 7 bases from J, the gap between germline ends came to 22 bases. This CDR3 comprises 16 residues. CDR1 and CDR2 (germline): LGHDT, YNNKEL (reference sequence). CDR3 DNA: TGTGCCAGCAGGCCAAGGATGGGGGAGGGGGTAAATGAGCAGTTCTTC. Amino acids: CASRPRMGEGVNEQFF.

The chain combines TRBV29-1 with TRBJ2-1; D is unclear. The ends were cut back, 6 bases at V and 0 bases at J, with 12 bases in the middle. Germline V gene sequence: CDR1 SQVTM, CDR2 ANQGSEA. The CDR3 spans 14 residues. Written as DNA, the CDR3 is TGCAGCGTCGTTCCAATGAGCTCCTACAATGAGCAGTTCTTC. Residues: CSVVPMSSYNEQFF.

The chain couples TRBV5-1 to TRBJ1-2, with 10 bases that match TRBD1. Germline assignment: CDR1 SGHRS and CDR2 YFSETQ. The CDR3 extends over 15 amino acids. V was pared by 4 bases and J by 14 bases, with 17 bases of the junction left unmatched. This CDR3 reads CASSLAGQGSSPYTF. The DNA for the CDR3 is TGCGCCAGCAGCCTGGCGGGACAGGGGTCATCTCCCTATACCTTC.

The chain links TRBV4-3 to TRBJ1-2, with 7 positions matching TRBD1. The CDR3 covers 15 residues. Trimming cost V 0 bases and J 7 bases; bases outside gene matches: 8. Germline CDR1 and CDR2: LGHNA and YSLEER. The CDR3 loop reads CASSQDRRGHGGYTF. For the CDR3, the DNA is TGCGCCAGCAGCCAAGATCGTAGGGGGCACGGTGGCTACACCTTC.

This chain joins TRBV3-1 (or the pseudogene TRBV3-2) and TRBJ1-3, with a weak D call TRBD1 (6 bases). This CDR3 comprises 16 residues. The germline V and J ends were trimmed by 0 bases and 1 base, with 10 bases remaining between them. Germline V gives CDR1 LGHDT, CDR2 YNNKEL (reference sequence). The CDR3 protein is CASSQDRTDSGNTIYF. The CDR3 DNA reads as TGTGCCAGCAGCCAAGATAGGACAGATTCTGGAAACACCATATATTTT.

V is TRBV18 and J is TRBJ2-3, with a possible D match to TRBD1 (6 bases). The CDR3 runs 14 residues. Trimming shortened V by 0 bases and J by 9 bases, and 13 bases separated the two germline ends. Germline-derived CDR1 and CDR2 are KGHSH and LQKENI. Here the CDR3 reads CASSPPQGQGTQYF. CDR3 in DNA: TGTGCCAGCTCACCACCACAGGGCCAGGGCACGCAGTATTTT.

The rearrangement joins TRBV5-1 to TRBJ2-5; D perhaps matches TRBD1 (5 bases). The CDR3 runs 14 residues. CDR1 SGHRS and CDR2 YFSETQ come from the germline V gene. The germline V and J ends were trimmed by 1 base and 1 base, with 8 bases remaining between them. DNA of the CDR3: TGCGCCAGCAGCTTGACAGGAGCCCAAGAGACCCAGTACTTC. Protein: CASSLTGAQETQYF. Filled out from reference TRBV5-1 and TRBJ2-5, the complete variable domain reads KAGVTQTPRYLIKTRGQQVTLSCSPISGHRSVSWYQQTPGQGLQFLFEYFSETQRNKGNFPGRFSGRQFSNSRSEMNVSTLELGDSALYLCASSLTGAQETQYFGPGTRLLVL.

CDR3 in amino acids: CASSFQRGNSPLHF. The CDR3 region has the DNA TGTGCCAGCAGTTTCCAGCGAGGGAATTCACCCCTCCACTTT. This chain links TRBV27 with TRBJ1-6; unclear D gene. Trimming removed 3 bases at V and 7 bases at J, with 10 bases between. Germline values: CDR1 MNHEY, CDR2 SMNVEV (reference sequence). The length of the CDR3 is 14 residues.

J is TRBJ2-7 and V is TRBV10-3; tentative D call: TRBD2 (7 bases). The V end was cut by 11 bases, the J end by 3 bases, with 11 bases between. The CDR3 contains 11 residues. Germline V gene lookup returns CDR1 ENHRY and CDR2 SYGVKD. The CDR3 bases are TGTGCCGGGGGCGGGGGCTACGAGCAGTACTTC. Translating gives CAGGGGYEQYF.

The rearrangement links TRBV6-5 to TRBJ2-3; TRBD1 matches 9 bases. Germline V gene lookup returns CDR1 MNHEY and CDR2 SVGAGI. The CDR3 loop spans 15 amino acids. V was pared by 5 bases and J by 6 bases, with 9 bases of the junction left unmatched. DNA of the CDR3: TGTGCCAGCAGTCCGGGACAGGGATACACTGATACGCAGTATTTT. Residues: CASSPGQGYTDTQYF.

Only a few counts were recorded for this clone. The chain recombines TRBV7-9 with TRBJ2-7; 9 nucleotides agree with TRBD1. In germline, CDR1 is SEHNR, CDR2 FQNEAQ (reference sequence). The CDR3 covers 14 residues. The trim removed 9 bases at V and 3 bases at J, leaving 9 bases unmatched. The CDR3 nucleotides are TGTGCCAGTCAAGTCGGGGACAGGGTCTACGAGCAGTACTTC. Translating it yields CASQVGDRVYEQYF.

The table lists this clone with a few counts. V and J are TRBV27 and TRBJ2-7; 7 bases agree with TRBD1. Germline V CDR1 and CDR2: MNHEY, SMNVEV (reference sequence). The V and J ends lost 3 bases and 3 bases, in that order; junction bases with no gene match: 14. The CDR3 spans 17 residues. The CDR3 DNA is TGTGCCAGCAGTTTCCATCAATCCGGGACAGCCGACTACGAGCAGTACTTC. Encoded protein: CASSFHQSGTADYEQYF.

The chain uses TRBV19 and TRBJ1-4; D is undetermined. The CDR3 spans 16 residues. Germline V gene sequence: CDR1 LNHDA, CDR2 SQIVND (reference sequence). The V and J ends lost 5 bases and 1 base respectively, with 14 bases between them. CDR3 nucleotide sequence: TGTGCCAGTAGTGCGTTACACAGATTAACTAATGAAAAACTGTTTTTT. It is translated as CASSALHRLTNEKLFF.

The chain couples TRBV9 to TRBJ2-5; TRBD2 is a possible D gene (6 bases). This CDR3 is built from 12 residues. Trimming shortened V by 7 bases and J by 5 bases, and 12 bases separated the two germline ends. Looked up from germline, CDR1 is SGDLS and CDR2 is YYNGEE. The DNA for the CDR3 is TGTGCCAGCCGAGGGGCGGGGGAGACCCAGTACTTC. This translates into CASRGAGETQYF.

The J gene is TRBJ2-1, the V gene TRBV7-9; TRBD2 agrees at 11 bases. The CDR3 length is 15 residues. CDR1 is SEHNR, CDR2 FQNEAQ, per germline (reference sequence). V lost 6 bases, J lost 2 bases, and 3 bases stayed unmatched. In nucleotides, the CDR3 is TGTGCCAGCAGGACTAGCGGGGTCGCCTACAATGAGCAGTTCTTC. It yields the protein CASRTSGVAYNEQFF.

The chain employs TRBV5-1 and TRBJ2-1, with a possible D match to TRBD2 (7 bases). The CDR3 extends over 16 amino acids. Germline CDR1 and CDR2: SGHRS and YFSETQ. V was pared by 1 base and J by 7 bases, with 18 bases between. The chain's CDR3 is CASSLNPGGRGNEQFF. CDR3 DNA: TGCGCCAGCAGCTTGAATCCGGGGGGCAGAGGAAATGAGCAGTTCTTC.